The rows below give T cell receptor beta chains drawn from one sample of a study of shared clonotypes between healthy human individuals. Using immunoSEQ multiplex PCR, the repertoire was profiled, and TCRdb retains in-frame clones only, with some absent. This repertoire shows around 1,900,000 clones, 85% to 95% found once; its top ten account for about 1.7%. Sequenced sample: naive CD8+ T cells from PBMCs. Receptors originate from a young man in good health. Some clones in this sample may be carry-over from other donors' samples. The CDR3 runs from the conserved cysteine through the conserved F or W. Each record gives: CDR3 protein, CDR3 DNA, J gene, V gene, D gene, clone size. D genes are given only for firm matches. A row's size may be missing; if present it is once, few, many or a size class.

CATRLAGANEQFF | TGTGCCACCAGACTAGCGGGGGCCAATGAGCAGTTCTTC | TRBJ2-1 | TRBV28 | TRBD2 | once
CASSDSVEFRQPQHF | TGTGCCAGCAGTGACTCGGTCGAATTTAGGCAGCCCCAGCATTTT | TRBJ1-5 | TRBV2 | . | once
CASSVAPSNQPQHF | TGTGCCAGCAGCGTAGCCCCGAGCAATCAGCCCCAGCATTTT | TRBJ1-5 | TRBV9 | . | .
CASSFQDSGANVLTF | TGTGCCAGCAGTTTTCAGGACTCTGGGGCCAACGTCCTGACTTTC | TRBJ2-6 | TRBV6-5 | . | .
CASSDIMGQNNEQFF | TGTGCCAGCAGTGACATAATGGGACAGAACAATGAGCAGTTCTTC | TRBJ2-1 | TRBV2 | TRBD1 | .
CASSESAGTPEAFF | TGCGCCAGCAGTGAGTCGGCAGGTACCCCTGAAGCTTTCTTT | TRBJ1-1 | TRBV10-1 | . | once
CATSRDRTGLNTEAFF | TGTGCCACCAGCAGAGACAGGACAGGGCTGAACACTGAAGCTTTCTTT | TRBJ1-1 | TRBV15 | TRBD1 | few
CASNGFAKGNQPQHF | TGTGCCAGTAACGGCTTTGCCAAAGGCAATCAGCCCCAGCATTTT | TRBJ1-5 | TRBV19 | . | few
CASSPNSVLGYTF | TGTGCCAGCAGTCCCAATAGCGTGCTTGGCTACACCTTC | TRBJ1-2 | TRBV28 | . | .
CASTHSTDEAFF | TGTGCCAGTACACATTCGACAGATGAAGCTTTCTTT | TRBJ1-1 | TRBV19 | . | .
CASSPGEGDPETQYF | TGTGCCAGCAGCCCGGGGGAAGGGGATCCGGAGACCCAGTACTTC | TRBJ2-5 | TRBV7-9 | . | .
CASGIRTQGPANEKLFF | TGTGCCAGCGGAATCCGGACCCAGGGTCCGGCTAATGAAAAACTGTTTTTT | TRBJ1-4 | TRBV27 | . | .
CASSFIRGSYGYTF | TGTGCCAGCAGTTTTATCAGGGGCAGCTATGGCTACACCTTC | TRBJ1-2 | TRBV28 | . | .
CASSFFSGSYEQYF | TGTGCCAGCAGTTTTTTTAGCGGGAGCTACGAGCAGTACTTC | TRBJ2-7 | TRBV6-5 | TRBD2 | .
CASSLYRGGAGNEQFF | TGTGCCAGCAGCCTCTATCGGGGCGGCGCAGGTAATGAGCAGTTCTTC | TRBJ2-1 | TRBV27 | . | .
CASSYQGSRYEQYF | TGTGCCAGCAGCTATCAGGGGTCTAGGTACGAGCAGTACTTC | TRBJ2-7 | TRBV7-9 | . | .
CASSMRANYGYTF | TGTGCCAGTAGTATGCGAGCTAACTATGGCTACACCTTC | TRBJ1-2 | TRBV19 | . | .
CASSHPELAGGEADTQYF | TGCGCCAGCAGCCATCCGGAACTAGCGGGAGGGGAGGCAGATACGCAGTATTTT | TRBJ2-3 | TRBV10-2 | TRBD2 | .
CASSPPGGYEQYF | TGTGCCAGCAGCCCACCCGGGGGTTACGAGCAGTACTTC | TRBJ2-7 | TRBV7-9 | . | .
CASSHPSKASGRGETQYF | TGTGCCAGCAGCCACCCCAGTAAGGCTAGCGGGAGAGGAGAGACCCAGTACTTC | TRBJ2-5 | TRBV4-2 | TRBD2 | .
CASSYLPTGPNTEAFF | TGTGCCAGCAGTTACCTCCCGACAGGGCCGAACACTGAAGCTTTCTTT | TRBJ1-1 | TRBV6-5 | TRBD1 | .
CASSLGEEETQYF | TGTGCCAGCAGTTTAGGGGAAGAAGAGACCCAGTACTTC | TRBJ2-5 | TRBV28 | . | .
CASGPPGIRPQHF | TGTGCCAGTGGACCGCCTGGCATCAGGCCCCAGCATTTT | TRBJ1-5 | TRBV6-6 | . | .
CASKLGSHRRPLATQYF | TGTGCCAGCAAATTGGGATCCCACAGGCGGCCGTTGGCTACGCAGTATTTT | TRBJ2-3 | TRBV14 | . | .
CASRPRGSTEAFF | TGTGCCAGCAGGCCCCGCGGGTCAACTGAAGCTTTCTTT | TRBJ1-1 | TRBV2 | . | .
CATRQLSGYEQYF | TGTGCCACCAGACAGTTATCCGGCTACGAGCAGTACTTC | TRBJ2-7 | TRBV6-1 | . | .
CASSQAQGPNTEAFF | TGTGCCAGCAGCCAAGCCCAGGGCCCGAACACTGAAGCTTTCTTT | TRBJ1-1 | TRBV16 | . | few
CASRSVFSTDTQYF | TGTGCCAGCAGGAGCGTCTTCAGCACAGATACGCAGTATTTT | TRBJ2-3 | TRBV27 | . | .
CASGWGQAEQYF | TGTGCTAGTGGCTGGGGACAGGCCGAGCAGTACTTC | TRBJ2-7 | TRBV12-5 | TRBD1 | .
CASSEQGLVDTEAFF | TGTGCCAGCAGCGAACAGGGATTGGTGGACACTGAAGCTTTCTTT | TRBJ1-1 | TRBV6-5 | . | .
CASSPYSTGPRQYF | TGTGCCAGCAGCCCATACTCGACAGGGCCACGACAGTACTTC | TRBJ2-5 | TRBV9 | TRBD1 | .
CASSFSGSDEQYF | TGCGCCAGCAGCTTCTCAGGATCGGACGAGCAGTACTTC | TRBJ2-7 | TRBV5-1 | . | .
CASSFAGLHEQYF | TGTGCCAGCAGTTTTGCAGGTCTCCACGAGCAGTACTTC | TRBJ2-7 | TRBV28 | . | .
CSVDGQHSYEQYF | TGCAGCGTTGATGGACAGCACTCCTACGAGCAGTACTTC | TRBJ2-7 | TRBV29-1 | . | .
CASSLNGPYRTDTQYF | TGTGCCAGCAGCTTAAACGGCCCCTACCGCACAGATACGCAGTATTTT | TRBJ2-3 | TRBV7-3 | . | .
CASSIEGGGPFEQYF | TGTGCCAGTAGTATAGAGGGGGGAGGGCCCTTCGAGCAGTACTTC | TRBJ2-7 | TRBV19 | TRBD2 | few
CASSPRSNQPQHF | TGTGCCAGCAGCCCCCGGAGCAATCAGCCCCAGCATTTT | TRBJ1-5 | TRBV27 | . | .
CASRHRSGYTEAFF | TGTGCCAGTAGGCATCGTTCAGGATACACTGAAGCTTTCTTT | TRBJ1-1 | TRBV19 | . | once
CASSLKRGAYNEQFF | TGTGCCAGCAGCTTAAAACGGGGTGCCTACAATGAGCAGTTCTTC | TRBJ2-1 | TRBV7-9 | . | once
CASRVRGPNTEAFF | TGTGCCAGTAGAGTCAGGGGGCCAAACACTGAAGCTTTCTTT | TRBJ1-1 | TRBV19 | TRBD1 | .
CASSFDGGEVYEQYF | TGTGCCAGCAGCTTTGACGGAGGGGAAGTCTACGAGCAGTACTTC | TRBJ2-7 | TRBV7-9 | . | .
CASSDSGGAAHNEQFF | TGTGCCAGCAGTGACTCGGGGGGGGCGGCCCACAATGAGCAGTTCTTC | TRBJ2-1 | TRBV6-4 | . | .
CASGGPPYEQYF | TGTGCCAGCGGGGGGCCCCCCTACGAGCAGTACTTC | TRBJ2-7 | TRBV7-9 | . | .
CATSPGNTGELFF | TGTGCCACATCCCCGGGTAACACCGGGGAGCTGTTTTTT | TRBJ2-2 | TRBV25-1 | . | .
CASSYLAGGAGGELFF | TGTGCCAGCAGTTACCTGGCGGGGGGGGCAGGCGGGGAGCTGTTTTTT | TRBJ2-2 | TRBV6-6 | TRBD2 | .
CASSLGGETYEQYF | TGTGCCAGCAGCTTAGGCGGGGAAACCTACGAGCAGTACTTC | TRBJ2-7 | TRBV7-2 | . | .
CASSQGLAGAADTQYF | TGCGCCAGCAGCCAGGGACTAGCGGGAGCGGCAGATACGCAGTATTTT | TRBJ2-3 | TRBV5-1 | TRBD2 | .
CASSFIGNNEKLFF | TGTGCCAGCAGTTTTATAGGAAATAATGAAAAACTGTTTTTT | TRBJ1-4 | TRBV27 | . | once
CSVEVPLVSGGEQYF | TGCAGCGTTGAAGTCCCGCTAGTGTCTGGCGGCGAGCAGTACTTC | TRBJ2-7 | TRBV29-1 | . | .
CASRVGTGPYNEQFF | TGTGCCAGCAGGGTGGGGACAGGGCCCTACAATGAGCAGTTCTTC | TRBJ2-1 | TRBV28 | TRBD1 | .
CASSQERIGWTQYF | TGCGCCAGCAGCCAAGAACGAATCGGGTGGACCCAGTACTTC | TRBJ2-5 | TRBV4-3 | . | .